The sequence of this T cell receptor (beta chain) was determined in a study of CD4 T cells in relation to SARS-CoV-2 and coronaviruses. CD4+ T cells from unexposed donors were obtained before the COVID-19 pandemic (2011-2018). Cryopreserved PBMCs were CD4-enriched, then split into naive and memory cells. As for this clone: Its target is unknown.

The method was immunoSEQ multiplex PCR; TCRdb's version includes in-frame clones alone and lacks a portion of them. The sample has 60,000 or so clones, approximately 94% seen once. There are 16 residues in the CDR3. V was clipped by 2 bases and J by 7 bases, with 15 bases between them. Germline CDR1 is MNHEY and CDR2 is SMNVEV (reference sequence). Broader study findings: Roughly 65% of donors had memory CD4+ clonotypes crossrecognizing SARS-CoV-2 and common cold coronavirus spike. No donor gave both pre-pandemic and post-infection samples. According to naive versus memory sequencing, detected responses are memory recall, not newly primed.

What was sequenced was naive CD4+ T cells from PBMCs. Subset described: naive CD4+ T cells isolated by negative enrichment. The sequence was obtained from a human donor in good health. This chain links TRBV27 with TRBJ1-6; D unresolved. CDR3 DNA sequence: TGTGCCAGCAGTTTAGCGGCAAGCGGAAAGAATTCACCCCTCCACTTT. Protein product: CASSLAASGKNSPLHF.